This T cell receptor beta chain was observed in a study of T cell repertoires in cytomegalovirus infection. Across the study: Signatures in public TCR beta sequences pointed to both CMV infection and matching HLA type. Study-level points and caveats: There were HLA-C-restricted CMV-specific TCR beta clonotypes dominating the ex vivo response. People with CMV and the relevant HLA were identified by cumulative public TCR beta family frequency.

The CDR3 spans 13 residues. CDR1 and CDR2 (germline): SGHTA, FQGTGA. Trimming took off 4 bases at V and 8 bases at J, with 12 bases between the two ends. This clonotype has ten or more counts. Its cognate antigen is unknown. TCRdb re-analysed the reads in MiXCR, keeping a single row per CDR3 protein. Here the sample spans about 89,000 distinct CDR3 sequences, approximately 30% being singletons. The material was CD8+ T cells from cultured PBMCs, obtained from culture after CMV antigen stimulation. The chain uses TRBV7-3 and TRBJ2-1, with TRBD2 as a possible D gene (5 bases). This clonotype was sampled from a human donor in good health (CMV status not recorded). Some clones in this sample may be carry-over from other donors' samples. CDR3 sequence: CASSSMTGDEQFF. Here the CDR3 DNA reads TGTGCCAGCAGCTCCATGACCGGGGATGAGCAGTTCTTC.